This is a list of T cell receptor beta chains from one sample in a study of cytomegalovirus exposure and HLA in healthy donors. Here immunoSEQ multiplex PCR was the method, and the copy in TCRdb shows in-frame clones only, minus some. The table lists about 98,000 clones, 55% to 80% of them singletons. Material for sequencing was PBMCs. These receptors came from a female donor in good health and CMV-seronegative. Both conserved end residues are part of each CDR3. The D gene is left open where the match is weak. Size is omitted from some rows. Given values are once, few, many or a class for expanded clones.

TRBV7-6	TRBJ1-1	-	-	CASSFPGGETNTEAFF	TGTGCCAGCAGCTTCCCGGGTGGAGAGACGAACACTGAAGCTTTCTTT
TRBV7-2	TRBJ2-1	-	TRBD1	CASSLLPGQTYNEQFF	TGTGCCAGCAGCCTCTTACCGGGACAGACCTACAATGAGCAGTTCTTC
TRBV7-6	TRBJ2-1	-	TRBD2	CASSLESGGYNEQFF	TGTGCCAGCAGCTTAGAGAGCGGGGGATACAATGAGCAGTTCTTC
TRBV7-2	TRBJ2-7	once	TRBD1	CASSSRWGQGVEQYF	TGTGCCAGCAGCTCCCGGTGGGGACAGGGCGTCGAGCAGTACTTC
TRBV21-1	TRBJ1-5	-	-	CASSKGAGQGLTQPQHF	TGTGCCAGCAGCAAAGGTGCGGGACAGGGGTTGACTCAGCCCCAGCATTTT
TRBV30	TRBJ1-5	-	-	CAWTRQGNQPQHF	TGTGCCTGGACGAGACAGGGCAATCAGCCCCAGCATTTT
TRBV4-1	TRBJ1-1	-	-	CASSPVPQLNTEAFF	TGCGCCAGCAGCCCGGTGCCACAGCTGAACACTGAAGCTTTCTTT
TRBV19	TRBJ2-7	once	TRBD2	CASRRAGTSGSYEQYF	TGTGCCAGTAGGAGAGCCGGGACTAGCGGGAGCTACGAGCAGTACTTC
TRBV10-1	TRBJ2-5	-	-	CASSVGVRVGETQYF	TGCGCCAGCAGTGTCGGAGTAAGAGTCGGAGAGACCCAGTACTTC
TRBV19	TRBJ2-2	once	-	CASSIGLGELFF	TGTGCCAGTAGTATAGGTCTGGGGGAGCTGTTTTTT
TRBV7-9	TRBJ2-7	-	TRBD2	CASSLALAGPYEQYF	TGTGCCAGCAGCTTAGCCTTAGCGGGACCTTACGAGCAGTACTTC
TRBV10-3	TRBJ2-2	few	-	CAIEPAVGGELFF	TGTGCCATTGAACCAGCGGTGGGCGGGGAGCTGTTTTTT
TRBV5-1	TRBJ1-1	-	TRBD1	CASSPRTGERSTEAFF	TGCGCCAGCAGTCCACGGACAGGAGAGCGAAGCACTGAAGCTTTCTTT
TRBV4-1	TRBJ2-4	-	-	CASSQVAREENIQYF	TGCGCCAGCAGCCAAGTCGCCAGGGAGGAAAACATTCAGTACTTC
TRBV9	TRBJ2-7	-	TRBD1	CASSPRTGGYEQYF	TGTGCCAGCAGCCCCCGGACAGGGGGCTACGAGCAGTACTTC
TRBV28	TRBJ1-5	-	-	CASSPRGSLFPQHF	TGTGCCAGCAGTCCTAGGGGATCCCTCTTTCCCCAGCATTTT
TRBV6-1	TRBJ2-1	few	TRBD2	CASSEKLAGAAEQFF	TGTGCCAGCAGCGAGAAACTAGCGGGAGCGGCTGAGCAGTTCTTC
TRBV13	TRBJ2-5	-	-	CASRSGQETQYF	TGTGCCAGCAGGTCAGGACAAGAGACCCAGTACTTC
TRBV9	TRBJ1-1	-	TRBD1	CASSARGQGAEAFF	TGTGCCAGCAGCGCGAGAGGGCAGGGGGCTGAAGCTTTCTTT
TRBV7-9	TRBJ1-6	few	TRBD1	CASSLEDRSRSYNSPLHF	TGTGCCAGCAGCTTAGAGGACAGGTCCCGCTCCTATAATTCACCCCTCCACTTT
TRBV11-2	TRBJ2-5	-	TRBD1	CASSSDRGKETQYF	TGTGCCAGCAGCTCCGACAGGGGCAAAGAGACCCAGTACTTC
TRBV7-7	TRBJ2-5	-	-	CASSFRAQETQYF	TGTGCTAGCAGCTTCAGGGCGCAAGAGACCCAGTACTTC
TRBV4-1	TRBJ2-7	-	-	CASSQRTTYEQYF	TGCGCCAGCAGCCAAAGGACTACATACGAGCAGTACTTC
TRBV25-1	TRBJ2-6	-	TRBD1	CATSRDSISGANVLTF	TGTGCCACCAGCCGGGACAGTATATCTGGGGCCAACGTCCTGACTTTC